This entry concerns a single T cell receptor beta chain. This sample stems from a study of blood T cell repertoires in COVID-19. Profiling relied on immunoSEQ multiplex PCR, and the TCRdb table lists in-frame clones only, not all of them. The sample lists 130,000 to 150,000 clones; about 76% were seen once. The CDR3 has 15 residues. Germline V gives CDR1 MNHEY, CDR2 SVGAGI. With 6 bases clipped from V and 5 bases from J, the junction kept 10 bases outside the gene matches. The sequence was collected from a man older than 75 with acute or convalescent COVID-19. This rearrangement joins TRBV6-5 to TRBJ1-1; 9 bases are a match to TRBD1. Sequences were obtained from peripheral blood. DNA for the CDR3: TGTGCCAGCAGGCCTCTTAGGGACAGGGTTACTGAAGCTTTCTTT. It translates to CASRPLRDRVTEAFF.